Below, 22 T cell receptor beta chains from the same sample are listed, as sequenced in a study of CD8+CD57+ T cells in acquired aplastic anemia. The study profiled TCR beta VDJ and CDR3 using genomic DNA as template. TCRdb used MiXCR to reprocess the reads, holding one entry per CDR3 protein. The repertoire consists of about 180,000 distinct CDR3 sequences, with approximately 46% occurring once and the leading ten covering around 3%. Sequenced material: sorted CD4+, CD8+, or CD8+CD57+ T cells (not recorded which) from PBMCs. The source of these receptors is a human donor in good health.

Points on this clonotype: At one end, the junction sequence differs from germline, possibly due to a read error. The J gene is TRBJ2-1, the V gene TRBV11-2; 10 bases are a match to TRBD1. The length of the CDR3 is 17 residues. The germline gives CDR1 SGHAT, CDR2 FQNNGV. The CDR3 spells CASSYFSGTGVRNERFF. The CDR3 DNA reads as TGTGCCAGCAGTTACTTCTCCGGGACAGGGGTGCGGAATGAGCGGTTCTTC.

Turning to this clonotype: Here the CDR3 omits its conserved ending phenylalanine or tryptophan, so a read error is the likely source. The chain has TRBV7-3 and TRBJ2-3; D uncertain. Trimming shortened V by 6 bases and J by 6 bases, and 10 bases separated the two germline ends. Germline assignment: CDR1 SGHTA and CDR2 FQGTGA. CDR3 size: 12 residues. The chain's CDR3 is CASSRATDTQYS. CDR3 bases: TGTGCCAGCAGTAGGGCAACGGATACGCAGTATTCT.

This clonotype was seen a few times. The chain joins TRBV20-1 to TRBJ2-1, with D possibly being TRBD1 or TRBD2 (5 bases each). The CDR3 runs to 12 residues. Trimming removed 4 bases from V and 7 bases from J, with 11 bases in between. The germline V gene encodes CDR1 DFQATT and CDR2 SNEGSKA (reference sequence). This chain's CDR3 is CSATLGENEQFF. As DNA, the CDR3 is TGCAGTGCTACCCTGGGGGAGAATGAGCAGTTCTTC.

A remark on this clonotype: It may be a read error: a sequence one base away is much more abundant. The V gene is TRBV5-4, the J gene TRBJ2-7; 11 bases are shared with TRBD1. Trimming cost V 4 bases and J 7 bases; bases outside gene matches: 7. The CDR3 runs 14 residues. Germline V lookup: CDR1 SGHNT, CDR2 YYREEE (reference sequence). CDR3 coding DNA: TGTGCCAGCAGCCCGGGACAGGGGGTGGGAGAGCAGTACTTC. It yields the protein CASSPGQGVGEQYF.

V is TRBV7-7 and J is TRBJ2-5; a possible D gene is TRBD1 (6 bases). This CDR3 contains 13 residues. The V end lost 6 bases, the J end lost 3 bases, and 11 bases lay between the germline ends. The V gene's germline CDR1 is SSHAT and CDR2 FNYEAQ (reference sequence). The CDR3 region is CASSPGQKETQYF. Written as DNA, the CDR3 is TGTGCCAGCAGTCCCGGACAGAAAGAGACCCAGTACTTC.

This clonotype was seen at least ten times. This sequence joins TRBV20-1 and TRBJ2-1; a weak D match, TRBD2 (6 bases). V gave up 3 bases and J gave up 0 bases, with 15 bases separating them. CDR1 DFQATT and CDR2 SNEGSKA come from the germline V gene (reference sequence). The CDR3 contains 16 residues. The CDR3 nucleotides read TGCAGTGCTAGTGGACGGGAGTCCTTCTCCTACAATGAGCAGTTCTTC. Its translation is CSASGRESFSYNEQFF.

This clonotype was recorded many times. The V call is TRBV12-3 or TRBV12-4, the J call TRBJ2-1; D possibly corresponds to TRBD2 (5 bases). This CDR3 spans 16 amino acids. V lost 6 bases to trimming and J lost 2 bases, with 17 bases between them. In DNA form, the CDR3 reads TGTGCCAGCAGATCAGGAGGCCTCACTACCTACAATGAGCAGTTCTTC. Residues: CASRSGGLTTYNEQFF.

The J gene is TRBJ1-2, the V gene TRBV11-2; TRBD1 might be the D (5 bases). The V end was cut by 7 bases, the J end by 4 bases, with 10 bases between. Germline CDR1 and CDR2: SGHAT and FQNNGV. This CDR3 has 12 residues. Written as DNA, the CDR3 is TGTGCCAGCAAGGGCAGGGCCTATGGCTACACCTTC. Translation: CASKGRAYGYTF. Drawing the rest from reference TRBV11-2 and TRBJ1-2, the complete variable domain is EAGVAQSPRYKIIEKRQSVAFWCNPISGHATLYWYQQILGQGPKLLIQFQNNGVVDDSQLPKDRFSAERLKGVDSTLKIQPAKLEDSAVYLCASKGRAYGYTFGSGTRLTVV.

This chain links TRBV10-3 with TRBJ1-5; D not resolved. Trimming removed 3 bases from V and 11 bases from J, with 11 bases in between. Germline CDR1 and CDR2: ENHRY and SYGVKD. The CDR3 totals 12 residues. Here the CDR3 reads CAISEEGLAQHF. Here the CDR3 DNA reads TGTGCCATCAGTGAAGAGGGTTTGGCCCAGCATTTT.

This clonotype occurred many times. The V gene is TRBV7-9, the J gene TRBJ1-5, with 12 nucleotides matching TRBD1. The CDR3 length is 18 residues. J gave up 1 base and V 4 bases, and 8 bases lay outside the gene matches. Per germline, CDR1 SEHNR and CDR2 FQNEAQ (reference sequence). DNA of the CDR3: TGTGCCAGCAGCTCCGGGACAGGGGGCATGGTGAGCAATCAGCCCCAGCATTTT. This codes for CASSSGTGGMVSNQPQHF.

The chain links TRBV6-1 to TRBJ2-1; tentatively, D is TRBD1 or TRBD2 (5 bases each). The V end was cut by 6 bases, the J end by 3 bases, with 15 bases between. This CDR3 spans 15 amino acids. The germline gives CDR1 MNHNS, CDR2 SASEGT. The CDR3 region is CASSRDQGDYNEQFF. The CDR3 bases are TGTGCCAGCAGCCGGGACCAAGGAGACTACAATGAGCAGTTCTTC.

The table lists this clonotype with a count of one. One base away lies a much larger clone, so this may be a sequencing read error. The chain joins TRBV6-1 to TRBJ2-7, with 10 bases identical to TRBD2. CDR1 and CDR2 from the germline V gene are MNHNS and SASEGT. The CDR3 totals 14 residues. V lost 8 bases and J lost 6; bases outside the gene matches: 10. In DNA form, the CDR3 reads TGTGCCAGCTATAAAGCGGGAGGGTCCGTCGAGCAGTACTTC. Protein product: CASYKAGGSVEQYF.

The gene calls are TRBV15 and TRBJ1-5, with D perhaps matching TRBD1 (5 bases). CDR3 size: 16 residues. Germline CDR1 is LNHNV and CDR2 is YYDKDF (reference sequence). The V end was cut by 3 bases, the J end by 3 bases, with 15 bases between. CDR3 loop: CATSRKQPGANQPQHF. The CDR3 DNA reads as TGTGCCACCAGCAGGAAACAGCCCGGGGCCAATCAGCCCCAGCATTTT.

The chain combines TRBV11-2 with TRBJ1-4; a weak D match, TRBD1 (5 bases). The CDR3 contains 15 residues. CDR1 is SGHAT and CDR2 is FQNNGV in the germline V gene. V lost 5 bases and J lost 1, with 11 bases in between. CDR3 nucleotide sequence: TGTGCCAGCAGCAAGACGGGGGTAACTAATGAAAAACTGTTTTTT. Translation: CASSKTGVTNEKLFF.

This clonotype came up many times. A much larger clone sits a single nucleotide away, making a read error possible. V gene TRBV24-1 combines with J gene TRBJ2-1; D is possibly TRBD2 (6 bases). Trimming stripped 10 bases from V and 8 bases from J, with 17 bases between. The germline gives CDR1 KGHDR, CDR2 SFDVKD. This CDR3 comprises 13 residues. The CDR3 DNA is TGTGCCACTAGTAGCGGAGCGTACGATGAGCAGTTCTTC. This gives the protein CATSSGAYDEQFF.

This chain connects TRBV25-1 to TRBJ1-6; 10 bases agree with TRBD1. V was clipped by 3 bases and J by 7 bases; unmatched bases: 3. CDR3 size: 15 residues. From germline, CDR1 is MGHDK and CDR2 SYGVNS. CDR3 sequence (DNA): TGTGCCAGCAGTGAGCCGGGACAGGGGAATTCACCCCTCCACTTT. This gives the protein CASSEPGQGNSPLHF.

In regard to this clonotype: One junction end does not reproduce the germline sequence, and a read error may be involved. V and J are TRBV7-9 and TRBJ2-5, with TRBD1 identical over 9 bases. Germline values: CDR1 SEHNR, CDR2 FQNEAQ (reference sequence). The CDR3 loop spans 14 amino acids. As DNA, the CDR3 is TGTGCTAGCAGCCCGGGACAGGGTGGGGAGACCCAGTACTTC. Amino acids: CASSPGQGGETQYF. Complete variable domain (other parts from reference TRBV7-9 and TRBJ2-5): DTGVSQNPRHKITKRGQNVTFRCDPISEHNRLYWYRQTLGQGPEFLTYFQNEAQLEKSRLLSDRFSAERPKGSFSTLEIQRTEQGDSAMYLCASSPGQGGETQYFGPGTRLLVL.

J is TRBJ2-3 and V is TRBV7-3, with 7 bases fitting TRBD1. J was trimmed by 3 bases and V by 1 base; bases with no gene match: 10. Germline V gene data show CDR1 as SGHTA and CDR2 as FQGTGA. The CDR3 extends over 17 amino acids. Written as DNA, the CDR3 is TGTGCCAGCAGCTTAAGACGTCTCTGGGGACAGACAGATACGCAGTATTTT. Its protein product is CASSLRRLWGQTDTQYF.

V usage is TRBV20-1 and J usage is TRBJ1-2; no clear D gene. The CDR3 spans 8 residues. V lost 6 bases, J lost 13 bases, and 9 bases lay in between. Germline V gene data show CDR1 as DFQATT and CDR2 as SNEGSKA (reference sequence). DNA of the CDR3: TGCAGTGCACCCCCGTTCACCTTC. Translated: CSAPPFTF.

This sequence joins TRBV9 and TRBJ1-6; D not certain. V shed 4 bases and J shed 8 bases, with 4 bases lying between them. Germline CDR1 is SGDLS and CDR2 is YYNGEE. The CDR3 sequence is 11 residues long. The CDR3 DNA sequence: TGTGCCAGCAGCTCAGATTCACCCCTCCACTTT. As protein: CASSSDSPLHF.

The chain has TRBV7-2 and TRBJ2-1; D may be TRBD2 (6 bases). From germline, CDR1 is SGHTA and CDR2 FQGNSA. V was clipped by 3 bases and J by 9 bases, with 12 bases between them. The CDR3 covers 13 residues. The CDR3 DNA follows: TGTGCCAGCAGCTTTGGAGGGCACAGTGAGCAGTTCTTC. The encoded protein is CASSFGGHSEQFF.

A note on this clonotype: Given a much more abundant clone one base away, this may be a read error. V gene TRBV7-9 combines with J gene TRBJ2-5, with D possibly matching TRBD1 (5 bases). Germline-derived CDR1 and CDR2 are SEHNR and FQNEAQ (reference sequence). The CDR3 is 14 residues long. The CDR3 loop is CTSSLMQGQETQYF. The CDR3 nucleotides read TGTACCAGCAGCTTAATGCAGGGACAAGAGACCCAGTACTTC.